Presented here are 4 T cell receptor beta chains from one specimen sequenced in a study of blood T cell repertoires in COVID-19. Assay used: immunoSEQ multiplex PCR; TCRdb lists only in-frame clones, some missing. The sample has some 150,000 clones; roughly 84% are singletons. Material for sequencing was peripheral blood. The receptors originated from a woman aged 60-75 years with acute or convalescent COVID-19.

The chain couples TRBV10-3 to TRBJ2-7; 10 bases fit TRBD2. The CDR3 extends over 14 amino acids. Losses at the gene ends were 10 bases for V and 3 bases for J; bases not matched to a gene: 9. The germline V gene has CDR1 ENHRY and CDR2 SYGVKD. As DNA, the CDR3 is TGTGCCACCAGCGGACTAGCGGAAATCTACGAGCAGTACTTC. Translating gives CATSGLAEIYEQYF.

Only a few counts were recorded for this clone. This rearrangement joins TRBV7-2 to TRBJ1-4, with a weak D call TRBD1 (5 bases). V gave up 0 bases and J gave up 7 bases, with 15 bases separating them. Germline V gene sequence: CDR1 SGHTA, CDR2 FQGNSA. The CDR3 extends over 16 amino acids. Written as DNA, the CDR3 is TGTGCCAGCAGCTTAGCGCCGCCAGGGAGGGGTGAAAAACTGTTTTTT. Protein: CASSLAPPGRGEKLFF.

The chain employs TRBV4-3 and TRBJ1-2; D call uncertain. CDR3 length: 16 residues. Germline V lookup: CDR1 LGHNA, CDR2 YSLEER. Trimming cost V 4 bases and J 4 bases, with 19 bases left between them. The CDR3 DNA is TGCGCCAGCAGCCTAAAAGAGGGCCGGGTAGCCTATGGCTACACCTTC. This gives the protein CASSLKEGRVAYGYTF.

The chain carries TRBV12-3 or TRBV12-4 and TRBJ1-1; D not resolved. V lost 4 bases, J lost 1 base, and 7 bases lay in between. The CDR3 extends over 13 amino acids. CDR3 loop: CASSSYGNTEAFF. CDR3 DNA sequence: TGTGCCAGCAGTTCTTACGGGAACACTGAAGCTTTCTTT.